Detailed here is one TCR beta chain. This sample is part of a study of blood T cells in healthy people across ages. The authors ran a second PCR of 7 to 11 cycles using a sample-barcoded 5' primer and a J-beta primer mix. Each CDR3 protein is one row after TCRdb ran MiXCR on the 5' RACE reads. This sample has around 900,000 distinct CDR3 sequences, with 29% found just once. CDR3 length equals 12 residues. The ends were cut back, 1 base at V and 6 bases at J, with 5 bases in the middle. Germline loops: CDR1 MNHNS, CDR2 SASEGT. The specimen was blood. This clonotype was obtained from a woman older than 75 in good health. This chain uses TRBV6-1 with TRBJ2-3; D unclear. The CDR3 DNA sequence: TGTGCCAGCAGTGAAGTCATGGATACGCAGTATTTT. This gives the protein CASSEVMDTQYF.